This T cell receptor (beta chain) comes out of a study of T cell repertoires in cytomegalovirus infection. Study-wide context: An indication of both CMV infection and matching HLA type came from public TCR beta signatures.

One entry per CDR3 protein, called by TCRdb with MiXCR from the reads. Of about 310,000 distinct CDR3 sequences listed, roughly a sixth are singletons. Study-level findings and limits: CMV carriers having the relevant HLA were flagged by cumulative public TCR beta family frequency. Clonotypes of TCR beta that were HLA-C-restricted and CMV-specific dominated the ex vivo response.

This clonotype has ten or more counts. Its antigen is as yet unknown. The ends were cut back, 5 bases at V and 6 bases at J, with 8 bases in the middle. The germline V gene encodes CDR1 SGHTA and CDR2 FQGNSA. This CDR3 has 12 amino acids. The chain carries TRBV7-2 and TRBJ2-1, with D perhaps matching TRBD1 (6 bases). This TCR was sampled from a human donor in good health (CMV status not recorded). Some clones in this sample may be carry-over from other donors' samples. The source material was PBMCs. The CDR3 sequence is CASSGGLNEQFF. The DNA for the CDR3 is TGTGCCAGCAGCGGGGGCCTCAATGAGCAGTTCTTC.